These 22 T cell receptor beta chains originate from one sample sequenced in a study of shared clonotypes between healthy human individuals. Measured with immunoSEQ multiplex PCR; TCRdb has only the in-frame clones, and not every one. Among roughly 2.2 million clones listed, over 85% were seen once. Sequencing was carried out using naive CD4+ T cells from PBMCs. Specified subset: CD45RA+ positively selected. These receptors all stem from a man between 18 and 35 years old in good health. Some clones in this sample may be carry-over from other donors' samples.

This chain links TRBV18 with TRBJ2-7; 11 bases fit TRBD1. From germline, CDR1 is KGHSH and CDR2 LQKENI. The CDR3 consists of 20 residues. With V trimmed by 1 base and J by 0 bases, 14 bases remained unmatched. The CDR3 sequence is CASSPLSPGQGVKRSYEQYF. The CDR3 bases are TGTGCCAGCTCACCACTATCCCCGGGACAGGGGGTAAAGCGCTCCTACGAGCAGTACTTC.

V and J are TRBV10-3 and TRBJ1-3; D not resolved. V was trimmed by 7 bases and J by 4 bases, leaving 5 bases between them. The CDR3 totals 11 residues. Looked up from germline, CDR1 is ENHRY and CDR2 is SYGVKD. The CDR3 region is CAITPGNTIYF. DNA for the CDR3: TGTGCCATCACCCCCGGAAACACCATATATTTT.

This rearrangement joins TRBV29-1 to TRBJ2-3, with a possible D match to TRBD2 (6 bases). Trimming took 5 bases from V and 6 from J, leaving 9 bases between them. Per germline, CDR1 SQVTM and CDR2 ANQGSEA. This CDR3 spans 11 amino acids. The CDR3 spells CSVSGGDTQYF. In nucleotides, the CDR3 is TGCAGCGTTTCCGGGGGTGATACGCAGTATTTT.

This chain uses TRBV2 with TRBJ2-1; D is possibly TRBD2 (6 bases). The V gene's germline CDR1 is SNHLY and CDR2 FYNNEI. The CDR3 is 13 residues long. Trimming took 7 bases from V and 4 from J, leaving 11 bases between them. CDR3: CASNRDSYNEQFF. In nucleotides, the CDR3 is TGTGCCAGCAACCGGGACTCTTACAATGAGCAGTTCTTC.

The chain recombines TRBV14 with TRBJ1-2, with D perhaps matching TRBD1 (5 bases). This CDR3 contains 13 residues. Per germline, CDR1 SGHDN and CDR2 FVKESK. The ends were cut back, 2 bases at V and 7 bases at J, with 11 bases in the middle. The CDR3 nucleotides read TGTGCCAGCAGCCAAAATAGGGGTGGTGGCTACACCTTC. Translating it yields CASSQNRGGGYTF.

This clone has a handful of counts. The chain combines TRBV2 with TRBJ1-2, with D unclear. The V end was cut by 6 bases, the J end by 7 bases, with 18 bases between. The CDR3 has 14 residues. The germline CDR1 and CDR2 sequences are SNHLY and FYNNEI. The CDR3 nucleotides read TGTGCCAGCAGCCCCGAAGGCCCTATTTCTGGCTACACCTTC. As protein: CASSPEGPISGYTF.

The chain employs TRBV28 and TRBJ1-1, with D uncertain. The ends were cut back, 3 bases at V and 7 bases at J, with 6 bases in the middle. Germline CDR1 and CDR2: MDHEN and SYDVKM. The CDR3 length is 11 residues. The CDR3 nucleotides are TGTGCCAGCAGTTTTTGGGGTGAAGCTTTCTTT. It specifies CASSFWGEAFF.

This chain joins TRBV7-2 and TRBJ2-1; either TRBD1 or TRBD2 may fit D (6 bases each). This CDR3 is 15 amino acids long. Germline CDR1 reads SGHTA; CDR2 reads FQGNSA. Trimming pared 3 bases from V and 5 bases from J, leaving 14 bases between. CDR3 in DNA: TGTGCCAGCAGCTTGACGGGGGCGCGGAACAATGAGCAGTTCTTC. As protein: CASSLTGARNNEQFF.

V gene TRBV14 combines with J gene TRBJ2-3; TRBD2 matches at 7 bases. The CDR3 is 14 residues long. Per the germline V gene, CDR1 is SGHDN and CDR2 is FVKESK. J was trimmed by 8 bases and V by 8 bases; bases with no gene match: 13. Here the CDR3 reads CASGSSGSTGTQYF. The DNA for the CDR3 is TGTGCCAGCGGCTCTAGCGGCTCAACCGGTACGCAGTATTTT.

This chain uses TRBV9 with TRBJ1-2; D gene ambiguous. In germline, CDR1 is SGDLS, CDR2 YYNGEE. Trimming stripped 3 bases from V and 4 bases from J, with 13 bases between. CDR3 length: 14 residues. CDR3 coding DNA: TGTGCCAGCAGCGAGGACCCCGACCTCTATGGCTACACCTTC. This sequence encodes CASSEDPDLYGYTF.

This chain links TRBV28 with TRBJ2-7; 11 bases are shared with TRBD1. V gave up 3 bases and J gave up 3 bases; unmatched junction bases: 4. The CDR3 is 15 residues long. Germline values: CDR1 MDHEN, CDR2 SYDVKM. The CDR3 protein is CASSFGTGGVYEQYF. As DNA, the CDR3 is TGTGCCAGCAGTTTCGGGACAGGGGGTGTCTACGAGCAGTACTTC.

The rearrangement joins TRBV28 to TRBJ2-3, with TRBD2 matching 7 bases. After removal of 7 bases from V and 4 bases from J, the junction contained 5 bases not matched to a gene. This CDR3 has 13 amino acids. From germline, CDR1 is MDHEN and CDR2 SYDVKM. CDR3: CASNSGGSDTQYF. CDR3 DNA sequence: TGTGCCAGCAATTCGGGAGGATCAGATACGCAGTATTTT.

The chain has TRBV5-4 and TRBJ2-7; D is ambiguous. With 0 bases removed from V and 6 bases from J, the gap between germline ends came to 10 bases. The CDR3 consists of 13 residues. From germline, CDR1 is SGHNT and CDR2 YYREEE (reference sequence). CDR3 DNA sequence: TGTGCCAGCAGCTTGGAGTTCCAGAGCGAGCAGTACTTC. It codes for CASSLEFQSEQYF.

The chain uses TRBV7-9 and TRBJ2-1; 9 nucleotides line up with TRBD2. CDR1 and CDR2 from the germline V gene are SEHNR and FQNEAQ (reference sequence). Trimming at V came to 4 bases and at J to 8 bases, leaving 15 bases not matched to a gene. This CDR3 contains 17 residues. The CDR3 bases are TGTGCCAGCAGCTCCCCCTCATTTATGTTAGCGGGAGATGAGCAGTTCTTC. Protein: CASSSPSFMLAGDEQFF.

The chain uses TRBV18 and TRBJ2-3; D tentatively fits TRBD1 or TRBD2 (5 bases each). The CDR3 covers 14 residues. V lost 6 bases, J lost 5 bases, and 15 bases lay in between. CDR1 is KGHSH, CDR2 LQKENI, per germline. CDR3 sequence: CASSGPGSGDTQYF. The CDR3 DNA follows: TGTGCCAGCTCGGGACCGGGTTCTGGAGATACGCAGTATTTT. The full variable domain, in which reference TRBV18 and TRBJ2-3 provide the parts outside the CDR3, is NAGVMQNPRHLVRRRGQEARLRCSPMKGHSHVYWYRQLPEEGLKFMVYLQKENIIDESGMPKERFSAEFPKEGPSILRIQQVVRGDSAAYFCASSGPGSGDTQYFGPGTRLTVL.

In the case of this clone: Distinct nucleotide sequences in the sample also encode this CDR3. This CDR3 reads CASSYSSRGYEQYF. DNA of the CDR3: TGTGCCAGCAGTTACTCGTCACGGGGCTACGAGCAGTACTTC. The V call is TRBV6-5, the J call TRBJ2-7; D perhaps matches TRBD2 (5 bases). Trimming cost V 0 bases and J 3 bases, with 9 bases left between them. The germline CDR1 and CDR2 sequences are MNHEY and SVGAGI. The CDR3 contains 14 residues.

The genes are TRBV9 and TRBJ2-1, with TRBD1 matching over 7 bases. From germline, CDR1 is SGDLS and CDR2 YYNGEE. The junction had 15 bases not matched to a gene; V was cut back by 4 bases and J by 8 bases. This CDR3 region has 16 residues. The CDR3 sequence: CASSPRGIAAGYEQFF. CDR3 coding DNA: TGTGCCAGCAGCCCCAGGGGGATAGCCGCAGGATATGAGCAGTTCTTC.

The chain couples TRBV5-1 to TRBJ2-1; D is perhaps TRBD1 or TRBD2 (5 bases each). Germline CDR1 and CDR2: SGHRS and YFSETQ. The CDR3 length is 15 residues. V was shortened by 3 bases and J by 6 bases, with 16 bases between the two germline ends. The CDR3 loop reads CASSSTALVGNEQFF. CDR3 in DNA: TGCGCCAGCAGCTCGACAGCACTAGTGGGCAATGAGCAGTTCTTC.

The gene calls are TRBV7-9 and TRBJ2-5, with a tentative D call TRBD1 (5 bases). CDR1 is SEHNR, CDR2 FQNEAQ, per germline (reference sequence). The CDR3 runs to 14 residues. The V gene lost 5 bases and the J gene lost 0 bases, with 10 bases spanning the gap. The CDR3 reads CASSASGNQETQYF. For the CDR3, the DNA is TGTGCCAGCAGCGCCTCAGGGAACCAAGAGACCCAGTACTTC.

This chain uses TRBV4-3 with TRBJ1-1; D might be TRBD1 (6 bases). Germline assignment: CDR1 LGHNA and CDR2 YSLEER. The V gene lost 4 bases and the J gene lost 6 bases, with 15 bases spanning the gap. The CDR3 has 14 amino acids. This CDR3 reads CASSPYAGAAEAFF. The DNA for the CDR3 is TGCGCCAGCAGCCCGTACGCGGGGGCCGCTGAAGCTTTCTTT.

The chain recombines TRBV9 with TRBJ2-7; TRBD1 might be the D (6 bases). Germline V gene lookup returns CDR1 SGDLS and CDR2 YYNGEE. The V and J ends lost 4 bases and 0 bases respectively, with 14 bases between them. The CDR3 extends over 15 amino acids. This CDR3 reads CASSRRRDNSYEQYF. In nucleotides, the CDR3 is TGTGCCAGCAGCCGACGCCGGGACAACTCCTACGAGCAGTACTTC.

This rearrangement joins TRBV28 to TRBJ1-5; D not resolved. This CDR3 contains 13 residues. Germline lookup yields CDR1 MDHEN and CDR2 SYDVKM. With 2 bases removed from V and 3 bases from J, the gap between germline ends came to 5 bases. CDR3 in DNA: TGTGCCAGCAGTTTAATTGCCAATCAGCCCCAGCATTTT. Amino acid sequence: CASSLIANQPQHF.